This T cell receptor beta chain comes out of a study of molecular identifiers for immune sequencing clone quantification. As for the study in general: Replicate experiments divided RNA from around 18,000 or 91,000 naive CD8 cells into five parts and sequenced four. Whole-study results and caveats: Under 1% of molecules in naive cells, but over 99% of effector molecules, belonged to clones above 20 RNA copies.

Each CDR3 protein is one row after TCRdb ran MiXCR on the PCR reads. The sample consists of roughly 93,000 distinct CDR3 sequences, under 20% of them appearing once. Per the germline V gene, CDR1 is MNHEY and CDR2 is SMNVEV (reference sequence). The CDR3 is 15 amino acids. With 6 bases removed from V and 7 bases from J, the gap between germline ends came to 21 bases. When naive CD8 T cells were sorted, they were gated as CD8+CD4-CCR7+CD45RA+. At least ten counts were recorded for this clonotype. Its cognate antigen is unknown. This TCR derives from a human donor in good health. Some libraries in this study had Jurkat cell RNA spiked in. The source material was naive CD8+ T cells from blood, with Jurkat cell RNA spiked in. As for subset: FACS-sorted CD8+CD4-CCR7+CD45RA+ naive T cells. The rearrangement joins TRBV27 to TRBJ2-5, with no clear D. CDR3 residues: CASSPDEAQGTTQYF. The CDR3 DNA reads TGTGCCAGCAGCCCGGACGAGGCCCAAGGTACGACCCAGTACTTC.